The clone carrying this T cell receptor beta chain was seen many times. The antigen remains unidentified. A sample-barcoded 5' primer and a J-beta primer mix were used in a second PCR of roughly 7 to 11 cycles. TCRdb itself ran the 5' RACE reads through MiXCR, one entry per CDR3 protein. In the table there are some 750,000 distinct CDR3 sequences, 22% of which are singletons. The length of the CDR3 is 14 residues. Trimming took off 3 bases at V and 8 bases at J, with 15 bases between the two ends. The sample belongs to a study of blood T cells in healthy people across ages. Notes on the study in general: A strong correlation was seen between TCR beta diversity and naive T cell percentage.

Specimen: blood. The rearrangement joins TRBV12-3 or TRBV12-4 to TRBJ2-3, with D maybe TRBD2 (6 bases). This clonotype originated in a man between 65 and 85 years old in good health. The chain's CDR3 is CASSLVRRAGTQYF. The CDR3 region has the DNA TGTGCCAGCAGTTTGGTCCGGAGGGCAGGTACGCAGTATTTT.